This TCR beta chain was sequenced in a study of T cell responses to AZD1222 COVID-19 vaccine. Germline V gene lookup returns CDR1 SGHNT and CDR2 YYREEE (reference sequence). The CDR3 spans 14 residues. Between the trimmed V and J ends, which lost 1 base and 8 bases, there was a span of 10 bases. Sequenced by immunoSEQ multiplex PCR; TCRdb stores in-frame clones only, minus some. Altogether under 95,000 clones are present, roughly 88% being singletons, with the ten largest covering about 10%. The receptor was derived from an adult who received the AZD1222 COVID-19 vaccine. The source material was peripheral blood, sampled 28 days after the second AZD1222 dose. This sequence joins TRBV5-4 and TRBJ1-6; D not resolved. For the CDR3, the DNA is TGTGCCAGCAGCTTGAGGGAATCTCATTCACCCCTCCACTTT. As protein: CASSLRESHSPLHF.